This T cell receptor beta chain was obtained from a study of shared clonotypes between healthy human individuals. Study-wide findings and caveats: Memory subsets had estimated richness that was generally smaller than that of naive subsets.

Here immunoSEQ multiplex PCR was the method, and the copy in TCRdb shows in-frame clones only, minus some. The data hold 1.5 million to 2.5 million clones, with less than 95% observed a single time. Note on this clone: What it binds is unknown. Other DNA sequences within the sample encode an identical CDR3.

CD45RO-negative, CCR7-selected cells formed the naive CD8 fraction, which excluded terminally differentiated effector memory CD45RA+ cells. From germline, CDR1 is SGHNT and CDR2 YYREEE (reference sequence). This CDR3 has 14 amino acids. Trimming stripped 1 base from V and 1 base from J, with 8 bases between. Material: naive CD8+ T cells sorted from blood. This TCR was sampled from a man aged 18 to 30 in good health. The chain is built from TRBV5-4 and TRBJ1-1; weak D call: TRBD1 (5 bases). The CDR3 DNA reads as TGTGCCAGCAGCTTGCAGGGTGGGAACACTGAAGCTTTCTTT. Translating gives CASSLQGGNTEAFF.